This entry features one TCR beta chain sequence. Clones were read by immunoSEQ multiplex PCR, and TCRdb kept only the in-frame ones, dropping some. The sample has around 93,000 clones, 88% seen once; the top ten hold less than 15%. The data originate from a study of control samples from healthy donors and cancer patients. V lost 10 bases to trimming and J lost 1 base; unmatched junction nucleotides: 6. Germline values: CDR1 MNHEY, CDR2 SMNVEV (reference sequence). The CDR3 consists of 13 residues. The TCR comes from a man aged 25 to 40 in good health. The sequenced material came from blood. V usage is TRBV27 and J usage is TRBJ2-7, with 8 bases matching TRBD1. The CDR3 reads CATWTGRSYEQYF. The CDR3, as DNA: TGTGCCACCTGGACAGGGCGTTCCTACGAGCAGTACTTC.